This T cell receptor beta chain was identified in a study of T cell repertoires in cytomegalovirus infection. Findings and limits, study-wide: There were HLA-C-restricted CMV-specific TCR beta clonotypes dominating the ex vivo response.

TCRdb independently ran MiXCR on the reads; one entry per CDR3 protein. Of approximately 70,000 distinct CDR3 sequences in the sample, 20% to 25% were seen once. This clonotype turned up a few times. Antigen unknown. The germline V gene encodes CDR1 SGHTA and CDR2 FQGNSA. Trimming stripped 9 bases from V and 1 base from J, with 13 bases between. The length of the CDR3 is 14 residues. The clonotype originates from a human donor in good health (CMV status not recorded). Some clones in this sample may be carry-over from other donors' samples. The gene calls are TRBV7-2 and TRBJ1-5; D is undetermined. Here the sequenced sample was CD8+ T cells from cultured PBMCs, taken from culture after CMV antigen stimulation. CDR3 region: CASRGPGSNQPQHF. CDR3 coding DNA: TGTGCCAGTCGAGGCCCCGGGAGCAATCAGCCCCAGCATTTT.